A selection of T cell receptor beta chains follows, all from one sample in a study of post-analysis software for immune sequencing data. MiXCR was run by TCRdb on the PCR reads, yielding one entry per CDR3 protein. Of approximately 350,000 distinct CDR3 sequences listed, about a third are singletons. Sequenced sample: blood. These receptors all come from a girl aged 5-17 years with multiple sclerosis. Both conserved end residues are part of each CDR3. A D gene is named only where the DNA matches it firmly. Not all rows give a size; the values are once, few, many and, for expanded clones, a class.

NA | TRBJ2-7 | NA | TRBV12-3/TRBV12-4 | CASSFENSPSYGQYF | TGTGCCAGCAGTTTTGAAAACAGTCCTTCCTACGGGCAGTACTTC
NA | TRBJ2-1 | NA | TRBV7-6 | CVCSLGSGSSYNEQFF | TGTGTCTGCAGCTTAGGAAGCGGAAGCTCCTACAATGAGCAGTTCTTC
TRBD1 | TRBJ1-4 | NA | TRBV27 | CASSFRPGQGGEKLFF | TGTGCCAGCAGTTTCCGCCCGGGACAGGGTGGAGAAAAACTGTTTTTT
TRBD2 | TRBJ2-1 | few | TRBV10-2 | CASRSGGPPYNEQFF | TGCGCCAGCAGGAGCGGGGGGCCCCCATACAATGAGCAGTTCTTC
NA | TRBJ1-2 | few | TRBV7-2 | CASSLEATGRDGYTF | TGTGCCAGCAGCTTAGAAGCCACAGGGCGGGATGGCTACACCTTC
NA | TRBJ2-3 | few | TRBV7-2 | CASSFFLLDPSQYF | TGTGCCAGCAGCTTCTTTCTCCTGGACCCTTCGCAGTATTTT
NA | TRBJ1-1 | NA | TRBV6-1 | CASSEHSTGWRAEAFF | TGTGCCAGCAGTGAACATTCAACTGGCTGGAGGGCTGAAGCTTTCTTT
NA | TRBJ1-1 | few | TRBV7-2 | CASSPRDGLNTEAFF | TGTGCCAGCAGCCCGCGGGACGGACTGAACACTGAAGCTTTCTTT
TRBD1 | TRBJ2-1 | few | TRBV24-1 | CATSDSRGLNNEQFF | TGTGCCACCAGTGATTCCAGGGGGCTCAACAATGAGCAGTTCTTC
NA | TRBJ2-3 | NA | TRBV7-2 | CASSFSCDTQYF | TGTGCCAGCAGCTTTAGCTGCGATACGCAGTATTTT
NA | TRBJ2-2 | NA | TRBV6-1 | CASLKGGGIGELFF | TGTGCCAGCCTGAAAGGAGGGGGGATCGGGGAGCTGTTTTTT
TRBD2 | TRBJ2-1 | NA | TRBV6-6 | CASSFTSANYNEQFF | TGTGCCAGCAGTTTCACTAGCGCTAACTACAATGAGCAGTTCTTC
TRBD2 | TRBJ2-1 | NA | TRBV6-4 | CASRGSGGNEQFF | TGTGCCAGCAGAGGAAGCGGGGGGAATGAGCAGTTCTTC
TRBD1 | TRBJ1-2 | few | TRBV12-3/TRBV12-4 | CASSLGQSPYGYTF | TGTGCCAGCAGTTTGGGACAGTCTCCCTATGGCTACACCTTC
TRBD1 | TRBJ1-2 | few | TRBV6-5 | CASSSRRTGMTRDYGYTF | TGTGCCAGCAGTTCCCGGCGGACAGGGATGACTAGAGACTATGGCTACACCTTC
NA | TRBJ2-7 | NA | TRBV5-1 | CASSLESSQYYEQYF | TGCGCCAGCAGCTTGGAGTCTTCCCAATACTACGAGCAGTACTTC
TRBD1 | TRBJ2-7 | few | TRBV11-2 | CASSPHRDRGNHEQYF | TGTGCCAGCAGCCCGCACCGGGACAGGGGTAACCACGAGCAGTACTTC
TRBD1 | TRBJ2-1 | few | TRBV6-6 | CASGRTGSSYNEQFF | TGTGCCAGCGGCCGGACAGGGAGCTCCTACAATGAGCAGTTCTTC
NA | TRBJ2-7 | NA | TRBV10-3 | CAIGQTYEQYF | TGTGCCATAGGACAGACCTACGAGCAGTACTTC
NA | TRBJ2-1 | few | TRBV6-2/TRBV6-3 | CASSLQGNLGNEQFF | TGTGCCAGCAGCCTACAGGGAAATTTGGGGAATGAGCAGTTCTTC
NA | TRBJ2-5 | NA | TRBV12-3/TRBV12-4 | CASSDTGRETQYF | TGTGCCAGCAGCGATACAGGGAGAGAGACCCAGTACTTC
TRBD1 | TRBJ1-5 | NA | TRBV2 | CASSKQGAYNQPQHF | TGTGCCAGCAGCAAACAGGGGGCCTACAATCAGCCCCAGCATTTT
TRBD2 | TRBJ2-3 | NA | TRBV7-2 | CASSATSGGYSDTQYF | TGTGCCAGCAGCGCGACTAGCGGGGGGTATTCAGATACGCAGTATTTT